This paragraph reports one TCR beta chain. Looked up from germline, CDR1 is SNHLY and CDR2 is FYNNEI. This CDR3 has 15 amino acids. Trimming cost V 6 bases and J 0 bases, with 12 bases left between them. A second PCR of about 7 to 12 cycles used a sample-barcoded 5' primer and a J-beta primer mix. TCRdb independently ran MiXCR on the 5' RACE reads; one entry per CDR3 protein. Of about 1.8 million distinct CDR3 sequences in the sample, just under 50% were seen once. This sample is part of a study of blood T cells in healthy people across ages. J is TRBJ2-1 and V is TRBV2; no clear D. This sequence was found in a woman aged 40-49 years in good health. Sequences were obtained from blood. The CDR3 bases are TGTGCCAGCAGGCCGACGGTGAGCTCCTACAATGAGCAGTTCTTC. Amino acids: CASRPTVSSYNEQFF.